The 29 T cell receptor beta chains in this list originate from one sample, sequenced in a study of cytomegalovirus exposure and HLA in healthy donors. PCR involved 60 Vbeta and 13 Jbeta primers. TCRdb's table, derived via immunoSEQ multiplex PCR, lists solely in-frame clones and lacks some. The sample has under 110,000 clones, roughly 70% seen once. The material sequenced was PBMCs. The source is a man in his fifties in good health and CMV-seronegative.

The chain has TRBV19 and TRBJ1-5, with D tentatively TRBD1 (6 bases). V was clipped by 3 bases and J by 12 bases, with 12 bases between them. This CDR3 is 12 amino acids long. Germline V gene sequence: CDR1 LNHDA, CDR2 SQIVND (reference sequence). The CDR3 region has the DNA TGTGCCAGTAGTATCGAAGGCAGGGGCCAGCATTTT. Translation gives CASSIEGRGQHF.

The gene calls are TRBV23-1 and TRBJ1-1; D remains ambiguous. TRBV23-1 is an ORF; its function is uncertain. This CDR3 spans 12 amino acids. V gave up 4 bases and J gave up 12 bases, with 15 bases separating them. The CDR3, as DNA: TGCGCCAGCAGTCGACCGGGTAAGAAGACTTTCTTT. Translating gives CASSRPGKKTFF.

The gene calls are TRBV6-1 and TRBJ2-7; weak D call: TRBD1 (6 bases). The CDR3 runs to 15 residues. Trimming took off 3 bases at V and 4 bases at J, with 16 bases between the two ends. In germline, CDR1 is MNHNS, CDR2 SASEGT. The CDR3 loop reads CASSERVWDNYEQYF. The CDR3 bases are TGTGCCAGCAGTGAGCGGGTCTGGGACAATTACGAGCAGTACTTC.

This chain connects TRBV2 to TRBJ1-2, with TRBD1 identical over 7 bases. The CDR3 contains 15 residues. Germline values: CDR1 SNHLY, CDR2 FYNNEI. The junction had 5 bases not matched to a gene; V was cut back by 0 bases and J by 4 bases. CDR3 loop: CASSEAGGGGYGYTF. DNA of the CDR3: TGTGCCAGCAGTGAAGCAGGGGGCGGCGGCTATGGCTACACCTTC.

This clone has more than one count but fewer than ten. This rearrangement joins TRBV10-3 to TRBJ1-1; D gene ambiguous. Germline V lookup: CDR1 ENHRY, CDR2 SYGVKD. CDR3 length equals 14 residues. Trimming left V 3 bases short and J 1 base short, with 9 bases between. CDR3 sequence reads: CAISDWRENTEAFF. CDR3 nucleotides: TGTGCCATCAGTGACTGGCGGGAGAACACTGAAGCTTTCTTT.

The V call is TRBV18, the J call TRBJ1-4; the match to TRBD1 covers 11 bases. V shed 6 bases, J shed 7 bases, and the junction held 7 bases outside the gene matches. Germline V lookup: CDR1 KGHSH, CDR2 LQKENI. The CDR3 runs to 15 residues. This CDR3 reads CASSSSGTGGEKLFF. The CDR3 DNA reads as TGTGCCAGCTCTTCTTCCGGGACAGGGGGTGAAAAACTGTTTTTT.

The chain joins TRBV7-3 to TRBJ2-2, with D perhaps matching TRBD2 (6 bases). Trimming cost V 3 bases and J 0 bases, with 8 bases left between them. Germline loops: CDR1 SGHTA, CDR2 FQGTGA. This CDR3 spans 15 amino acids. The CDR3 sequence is CASSFSGPNTGELFF. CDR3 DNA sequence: TGTGCCAGCAGCTTTAGCGGTCCGAACACCGGGGAGCTGTTTTTT.

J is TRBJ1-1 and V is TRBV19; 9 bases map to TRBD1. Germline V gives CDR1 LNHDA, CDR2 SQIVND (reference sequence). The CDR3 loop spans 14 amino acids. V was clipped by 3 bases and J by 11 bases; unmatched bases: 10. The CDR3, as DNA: TGTGCCAGTAGTATCGCACAGGGGGCGGGGGTGGCTTTCTTT. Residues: CASSIAQGAGVAFF.

The CDR3 nucleotides are TGTGCCAGCCTCCGGGACAGGGTATTTGGTGAGCAGTTCTTC. It translates to CASLRDRVFGEQFF. V is TRBV6-1 and J is TRBJ2-1, with TRBD1 matching 9 bases. CDR3 length: 14 amino acids. From germline, CDR1 is MNHNS and CDR2 SASEGT. V shed 8 bases, J shed 9 bases, and the junction held 11 bases outside the gene matches.

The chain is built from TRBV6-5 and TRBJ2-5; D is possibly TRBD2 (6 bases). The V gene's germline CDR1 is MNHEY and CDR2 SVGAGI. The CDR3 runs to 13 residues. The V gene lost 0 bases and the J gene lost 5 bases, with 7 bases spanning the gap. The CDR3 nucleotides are TGTGCCAGCAGTTACTCGGAGGGTGAGACCCAGTACTTC. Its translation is CASSYSEGETQYF.

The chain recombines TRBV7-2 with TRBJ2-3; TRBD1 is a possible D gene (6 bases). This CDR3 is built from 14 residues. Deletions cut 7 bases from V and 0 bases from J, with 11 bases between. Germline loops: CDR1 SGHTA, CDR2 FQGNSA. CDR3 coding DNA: TGTGCCAGCACCTTGGGACACAGCACAGATACGCAGTATTTT. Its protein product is CASTLGHSTDTQYF.

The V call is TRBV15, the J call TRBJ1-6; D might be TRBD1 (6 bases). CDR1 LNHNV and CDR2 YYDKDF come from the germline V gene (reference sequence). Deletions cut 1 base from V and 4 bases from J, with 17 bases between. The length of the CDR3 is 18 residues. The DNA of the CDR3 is TGTGCCACCAGCAGAGTTGGGGGCCAATTGTTTTATAATTCACCCCTCCACTTT. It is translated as CATSRVGGQLFYNSPLHF.

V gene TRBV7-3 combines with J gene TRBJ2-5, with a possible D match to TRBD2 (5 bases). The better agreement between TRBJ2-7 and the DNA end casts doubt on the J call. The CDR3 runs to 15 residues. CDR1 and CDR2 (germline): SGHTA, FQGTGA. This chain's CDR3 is CASSPRGGVGFEQYF. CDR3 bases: TGTGCCAGCAGCCCTCGGGGTGGGGTTGGTTTCGAGCAGTACTTC.

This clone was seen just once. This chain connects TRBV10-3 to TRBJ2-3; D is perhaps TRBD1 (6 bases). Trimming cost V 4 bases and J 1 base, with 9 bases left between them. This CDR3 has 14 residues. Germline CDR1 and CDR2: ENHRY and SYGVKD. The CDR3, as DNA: TGTGCCATCAGTGGGAACAGGGGCACAGATACGCAGTATTTT. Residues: CAISGNRGTDTQYF.

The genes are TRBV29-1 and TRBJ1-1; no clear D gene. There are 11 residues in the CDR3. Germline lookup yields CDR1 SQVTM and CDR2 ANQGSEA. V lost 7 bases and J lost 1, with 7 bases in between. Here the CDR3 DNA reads TGCAGCGCGTACTCGAACACTGAAGCTTTCTTT. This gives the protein CSAYSNTEAFF.

CDR3 nucleotides: TGTTTCTCCCAGGGACAGTCTTACAATGAGCAGTTCTTC. Protein product: CFSQGQSYNEQFF. The chain recombines TRBV28 with TRBJ2-1, with 7 bases fitting TRBD1. CDR3 size: 13 residues. Germline CDR1 and CDR2: MDHEN and SYDVKM.

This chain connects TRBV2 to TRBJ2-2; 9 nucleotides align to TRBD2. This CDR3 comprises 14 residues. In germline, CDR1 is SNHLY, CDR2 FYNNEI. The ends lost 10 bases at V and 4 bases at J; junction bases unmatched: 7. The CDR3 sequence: CATRGSGGTGELFF. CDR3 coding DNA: TGTGCCACCCGAGGTAGCGGGGGCACCGGGGAGCTGTTTTTT. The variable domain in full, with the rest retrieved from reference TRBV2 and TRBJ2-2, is EPEVTQTPSHQVTQMGQEVILRCVPISNHLYFYWYRQILGQKVEFLVSFYNNEISEKSEIFDDQFSVERPDGSNFTLKIRSTKLEDSAMYFCATRGSGGTGELFFGEGSRLTVL.

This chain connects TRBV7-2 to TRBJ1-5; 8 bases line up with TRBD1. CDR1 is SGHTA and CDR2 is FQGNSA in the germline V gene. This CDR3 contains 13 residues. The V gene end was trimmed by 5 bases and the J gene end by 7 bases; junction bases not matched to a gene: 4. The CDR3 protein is CASSKQGGQPQHF. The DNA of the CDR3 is TGTGCCAGCAGCAAACAGGGGGGCCAGCCCCAGCATTTT.

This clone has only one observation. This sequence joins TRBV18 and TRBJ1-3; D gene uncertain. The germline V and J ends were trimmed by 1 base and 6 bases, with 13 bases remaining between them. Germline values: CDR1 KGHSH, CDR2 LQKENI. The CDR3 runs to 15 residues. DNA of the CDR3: TGTGCCAGCTCACCACTTGAGGGATACAAAAACACCATATATTTT. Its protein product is CASSPLEGYKNTIYF.

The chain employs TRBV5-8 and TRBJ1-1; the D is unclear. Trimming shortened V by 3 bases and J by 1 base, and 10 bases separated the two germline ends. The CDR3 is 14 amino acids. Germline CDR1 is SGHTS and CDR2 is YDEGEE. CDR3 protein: CASSYREKNTEAFF. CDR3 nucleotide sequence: TGTGCCAGCAGCTACCGGGAGAAGAACACTGAAGCTTTCTTT.

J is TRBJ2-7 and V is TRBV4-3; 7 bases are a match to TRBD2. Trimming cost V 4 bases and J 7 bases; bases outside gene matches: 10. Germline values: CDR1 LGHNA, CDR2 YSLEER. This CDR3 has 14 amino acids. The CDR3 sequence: CASSPAGGGEEQYF. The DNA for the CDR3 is TGCGCCAGCAGCCCTGCGGGCGGGGGAGAGGAGCAGTACTTC.

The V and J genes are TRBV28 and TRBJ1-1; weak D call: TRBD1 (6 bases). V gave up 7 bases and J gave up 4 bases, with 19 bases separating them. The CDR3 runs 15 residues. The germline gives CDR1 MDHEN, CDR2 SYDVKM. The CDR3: CASNLHAGAVTEAFF. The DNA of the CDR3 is TGTGCCAGCAACCTCCACGCGGGGGCCGTCACTGAAGCTTTCTTT.

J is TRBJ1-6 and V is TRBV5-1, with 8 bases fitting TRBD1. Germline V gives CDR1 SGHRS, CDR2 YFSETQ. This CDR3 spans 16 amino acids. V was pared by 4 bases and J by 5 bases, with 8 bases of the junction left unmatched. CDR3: CASSIIGTGDNSPLHF. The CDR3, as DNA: TGCGCCAGCAGCATCATCGGGACAGGAGATAATTCACCCCTCCACTTT.

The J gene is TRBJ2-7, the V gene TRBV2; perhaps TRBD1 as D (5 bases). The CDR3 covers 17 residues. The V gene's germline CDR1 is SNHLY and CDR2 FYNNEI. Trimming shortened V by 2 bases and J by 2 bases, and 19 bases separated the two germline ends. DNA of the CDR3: TGTGCCAGCAGTGAAAGTGAATTTGTGGCCAGGGCCTACGAGCAGTACTTC. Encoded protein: CASSESEFVARAYEQYF.

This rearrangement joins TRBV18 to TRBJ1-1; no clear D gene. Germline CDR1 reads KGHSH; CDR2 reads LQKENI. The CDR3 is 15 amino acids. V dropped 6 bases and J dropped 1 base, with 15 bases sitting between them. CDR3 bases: TGTGCCAGCTCCCAACAGTCCGTTGGGAACACTGAAGCTTTCTTT. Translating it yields CASSQQSVGNTEAFF.

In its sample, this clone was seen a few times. The CDR3 nucleotides read TGTGCCAGCAGCTTAAGGTGGGACAGGGTCTCCTACGAGCAGTACTTC. Translating it yields CASSLRWDRVSYEQYF. The J gene is TRBJ2-7, the V gene TRBV7-2, with 9 bases lining up with TRBD1. The ends lost 2 bases at V and 0 bases at J; junction bases unmatched: 5. Looked up from germline, CDR1 is SGHTA and CDR2 is FQGNSA. The CDR3 runs to 16 residues. The full variable domain, in which reference TRBV7-2 and TRBJ2-7 provide the parts outside the CDR3, is GAGVSQSPSNKVTEKGKDVELRCDPISGHTALYWYRQSLGQGLEFLIYFQGNSAPDKSGLPSDRFSAERTGGSVSTLTIQRTQQEDSAVYLCASSLRWDRVSYEQYFGPGTRLTVT.

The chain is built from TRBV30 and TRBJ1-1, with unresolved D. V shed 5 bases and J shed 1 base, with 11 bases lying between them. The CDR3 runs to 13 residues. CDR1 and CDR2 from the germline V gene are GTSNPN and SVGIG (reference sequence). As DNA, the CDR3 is TGTGCCTGGGAGGGTTACACGAACACTGAAGCTTTCTTT. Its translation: CAWEGYTNTEAFF.

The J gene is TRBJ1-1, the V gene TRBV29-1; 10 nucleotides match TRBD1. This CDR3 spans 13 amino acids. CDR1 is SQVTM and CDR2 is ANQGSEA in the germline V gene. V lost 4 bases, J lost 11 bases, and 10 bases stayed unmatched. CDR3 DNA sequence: TGCAGCGTTGGTCGGGACAGGGGATTGGGTGCTTTCTTT. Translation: CSVGRDRGLGAFF.

This CDR3 is CASSFRESPWEQYF. The CDR3 DNA reads as TGTGCCAGCAGCTTCAGGGAATCCCCGTGGGAGCAGTACTTC. The chain has TRBV7-9 and TRBJ2-7; maybe TRBD1 (5 bases). The CDR3 totals 14 residues. Germline V CDR1 and CDR2: SEHNR, FQNEAQ (reference sequence). Trimming removed 3 bases from V and 7 bases from J, with 16 bases in between.